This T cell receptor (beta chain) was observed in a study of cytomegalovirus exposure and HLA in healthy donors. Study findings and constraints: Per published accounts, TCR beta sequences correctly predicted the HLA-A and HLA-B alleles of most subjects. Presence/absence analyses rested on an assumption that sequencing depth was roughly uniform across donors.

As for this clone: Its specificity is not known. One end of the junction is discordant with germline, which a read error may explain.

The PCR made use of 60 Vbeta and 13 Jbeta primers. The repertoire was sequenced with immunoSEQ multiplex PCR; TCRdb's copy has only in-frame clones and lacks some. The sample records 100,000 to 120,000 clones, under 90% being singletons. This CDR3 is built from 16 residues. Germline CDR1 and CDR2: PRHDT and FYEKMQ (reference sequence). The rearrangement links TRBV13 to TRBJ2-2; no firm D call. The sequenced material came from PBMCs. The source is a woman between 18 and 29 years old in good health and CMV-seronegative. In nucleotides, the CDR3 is TGTGCCAGCGGCTTGCCTTCACAGCTCAGCACCGGGGAGCTGTTTTTT. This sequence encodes CASGLPSQLSTGELFF.